This TCR beta chain emerged from a study of cytomegalovirus exposure and HLA in healthy donors. Across the whole study: The 100 to 150 validation repertoires and the approximately 700 first-cohort repertoires shared a platform, a later analysis reported. Study-wide results and limits: There were about 160 TCR beta chains listed as cytomegalovirus-associated. For most TCR sequences rarity was the rule, although some public TCRs occurred in many donors.

Remarks on this clone: Antigen unknown.

Sequenced by immunoSEQ multiplex PCR; TCRdb stores in-frame clones only, minus some. The table has approximately 270,000 clones, 85% to 90% seen once. CDR3 size: 12 residues. Trimming left V 4 bases short and J 5 bases short, with 9 bases between. CDR1 is SQVTM, CDR2 ANQGSEA, per germline. The sequence derives from a young woman in good health and CMV-seronegative. V and J are TRBV29-1 and TRBJ2-1; tentatively, D is TRBD1 (5 bases). Material: PBMCs. CDR3 in DNA: TGCAGCGTTGTTAAGGGGAACAATGAGCAGTTCTTC. It specifies CSVVKGNNEQFF.